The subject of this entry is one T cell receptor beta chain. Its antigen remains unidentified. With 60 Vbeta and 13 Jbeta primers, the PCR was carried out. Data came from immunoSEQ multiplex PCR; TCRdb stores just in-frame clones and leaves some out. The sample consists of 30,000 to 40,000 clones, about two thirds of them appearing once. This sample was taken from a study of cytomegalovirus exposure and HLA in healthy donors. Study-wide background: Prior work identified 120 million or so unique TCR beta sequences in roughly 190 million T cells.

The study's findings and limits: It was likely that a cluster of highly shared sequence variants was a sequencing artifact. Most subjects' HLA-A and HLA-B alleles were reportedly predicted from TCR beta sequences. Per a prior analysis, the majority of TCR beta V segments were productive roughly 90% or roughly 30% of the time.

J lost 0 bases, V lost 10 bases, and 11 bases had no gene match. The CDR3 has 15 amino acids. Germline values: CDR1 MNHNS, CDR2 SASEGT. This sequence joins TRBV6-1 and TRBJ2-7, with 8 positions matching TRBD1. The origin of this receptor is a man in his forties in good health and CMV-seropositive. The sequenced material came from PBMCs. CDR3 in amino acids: CATLADRASSYEQYF. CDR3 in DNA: TGTGCCACCTTGGCGGACAGGGCAAGCTCCTACGAGCAGTACTTC.